The T cell receptor beta chain under discussion was sequenced for a study of blood T cell repertoires in COVID-19. The V gene's germline CDR1 is KGHSH and CDR2 LQKENI. The germline V and J ends were trimmed by 2 bases and 1 base, with 14 bases remaining between them. The CDR3 length is 16 residues. The data were produced by immunoSEQ multiplex PCR, yet TCRdb's version contains in-frame clones alone and is incomplete. The sample has more than 85,000 clones, roughly 88% seen once; the top ten hold 7% to 9%. This sequence originates from an elderly woman with active or convalescent COVID-19. Sequenced sample: peripheral blood. This rearrangement joins TRBV18 to TRBJ1-1; no definite D call. The CDR3: CASSPIDLPGNTEAFF. The CDR3 nucleotides are TGTGCCAGCTCACCAATTGATCTTCCGGGGAACACTGAAGCTTTCTTT.